The 13 T cell receptor beta chains given below trace back to one sample, sequenced in a study of OX40 agonist ivuxolimab in advanced cancers. TCRdb keeps only in-frame clones here, not all; method: immunoSEQ multiplex PCR. This sample yields 70,000 to 75,000 clones, of which approximately 82% are seen a single time; 0.9% to 1.4% belongs to the top ten. Source: CD4+ or CD8+ T cells sorted from blood, taken in a trial of the OX40 agonist ivuxolimab. These receptors were collected from an adult with an advanced solid tumor such as melanoma, head and neck, liver or kidney cancer.

This rearrangement joins TRBV6-5 to TRBJ2-1; the match to TRBD2 covers 8 bases. CDR3 length: 15 amino acids. Germline assignment: CDR1 MNHEY and CDR2 SVGAGI. V trimming: 2 bases; J trimming: 4 bases; junction bases outside the gene matches: 4. The CDR3 here is CASSYAIAGYNEQFF. The CDR3 DNA reads TGTGCCAGCAGTTACGCTATAGCGGGGTACAATGAGCAGTTCTTC.

The chain combines TRBV7-9 with TRBJ1-2, with 7 bases identical to TRBD1. CDR1 is SEHNR, CDR2 FQNEAQ, per germline (reference sequence). The CDR3 has 16 residues. V gave up 5 bases and J gave up 3 bases; unmatched junction bases: 12. CDR3 loop: CASSQLGQQLHYGYTF. For the CDR3, the DNA is TGTGCCAGCAGCCAATTGGGACAGCAATTACACTATGGCTACACCTTC.

The chain recombines TRBV7-6 with TRBJ2-2, with D tentatively TRBD2 (5 bases). Trimming took 1 base from V and 9 from J, leaving 12 bases between them. The CDR3 is 14 residues long. CDR1 and CDR2 (germline): SGHVS, FNYEAQ. The CDR3 reads CASSLEAAGRELFF. The CDR3 bases are TGTGCCAGCAGCTTAGAGGCGGCGGGCCGGGAGCTGTTTTTT. Drawing the rest from reference TRBV7-6 and TRBJ2-2, the complete variable domain is GAGVSQSPRYKVTKRGQDVALRCDPISGHVSLYWYRQALGQGPEFLTYFNYEAQQDKSGLPNDRFSAERPEGSISTLTIQRTEQRDSAMYRCASSLEAAGRELFFGEGSRLTVL.

The chain couples TRBV2 to TRBJ1-1; TRBD1 matches at 10 bases. This CDR3 is 17 amino acids long. The germline V gene encodes CDR1 SNHLY and CDR2 FYNNEI. With 6 bases clipped from V and 4 bases from J, the junction kept 14 bases outside the gene matches. The CDR3: CASSGLKADRGTTEAFF. For the CDR3, the DNA is TGTGCCAGCAGCGGCCTGAAAGCGGACAGGGGGACCACTGAAGCTTTCTTT.

J is TRBJ2-1 and V is TRBV19; 8 bases match TRBD1. This CDR3 contains 18 residues. Germline values: CDR1 LNHDA, CDR2 SQIVND (reference sequence). With 5 bases clipped from V and 0 bases from J, the junction kept 12 bases outside the gene matches. The DNA for the CDR3 is TGTGCCAGTAGTCTCAACCCGGGACAGGCCAGCTCCTACAATGAGCAGTTCTTC. This encodes CASSLNPGQASSYNEQFF. The full variable domain, its missing parts supplied by reference TRBV19 and TRBJ2-1, is DGGITQSPKYLFRKEGQNVTLSCEQNLNHDAMYWYRQDPGQGLRLIYYSQIVNDFQKGDIAEGYSVSREKKESFPLTVTSAQKNPTAFYLCASSLNPGQASSYNEQFFGPGTRLTVL.

The rearrangement joins TRBV19 to TRBJ2-7; D is perhaps TRBD1 or TRBD2 (5 bases each). This CDR3 contains 15 residues. V was clipped by 8 bases and J by 3 bases, with 20 bases between them. Germline-derived CDR1 and CDR2 are LNHDA and SQIVND (reference sequence). For the CDR3, the DNA is TGTGCCAGTTCCCCGGCCGGGACCTCGGTCTACGAGCAGTACTTC. This translates into CASSPAGTSVYEQYF.

This chain links TRBV19 with TRBJ1-5, with D hard to call. The germline gives CDR1 LNHDA, CDR2 SQIVND (reference sequence). This CDR3 is built from 16 residues. Trimming shortened V by 8 bases and J by 0 bases, and 17 bases separated the two germline ends. The CDR3 DNA follows: TGTGCCAGTGCAGGACCGAGACCTTATAGCAATCAGCCCCAGCATTTT. This sequence encodes CASAGPRPYSNQPQHF.

The chain carries TRBV28 and TRBJ2-1; D is unresolved. V was clipped by 11 bases and J by 8 bases, with 4 bases between them. CDR3 length equals 8 residues. CDR1 is MDHEN, CDR2 SYDVKM, per germline. Here the CDR3 DNA reads TGTGCCCCCCATGAGCAGTTCTTC. It is translated as CAPHEQFF.

This clone was seen once. The rearrangement links TRBV4-2 to TRBJ1-4; D possibly corresponds to TRBD1 (5 bases). V lost 9 bases and J 6 bases, leaving 11 bases between the germline ends. The CDR3 consists of 12 residues. The germline gives CDR1 LGHNA, CDR2 YNFKEQ. The CDR3 here is CARWPGDEKLFF. The CDR3 region has the DNA TGTGCCAGGTGGCCGGGGGATGAAAAACTGTTTTTT.

The gene calls are TRBV4-1 and TRBJ1-4; a possible D gene is TRBD1 (6 bases). V dropped 0 bases and J dropped 0 bases, with 11 bases sitting between them. Germline CDR1 MGHRA, CDR2 YSYEKL. This CDR3 has 17 residues. The CDR3 region is CASSQESGAATNEKLFF. In nucleotides, the CDR3 is TGCGCCAGCAGCCAAGAGTCAGGGGCGGCAACTAATGAAAAACTGTTTTTT.

The chain carries TRBV7-9 and TRBJ1-6; D is unresolved. CDR3 length: 13 residues. V lost 5 bases and J lost 7, with 9 bases in between. The germline gives CDR1 SEHNR, CDR2 FQNEAQ (reference sequence). In nucleotides, the CDR3 is TGTGCCAGCAGCCCTACAGCGAATTCACCCCTCCACTTT. Translating it yields CASSPTANSPLHF.

V usage is TRBV20-1 and J usage is TRBJ1-1, with 7 bases fitting TRBD1. The V segment lost 8 bases and the J segment 5 bases; nucleotides outside the gene matches: 5. The CDR3 has 11 residues. The germline V gene encodes CDR1 DFQATT and CDR2 SNEGSKA (reference sequence). CDR3 sequence reads: CSLTGDTEAFF. CDR3 bases: TGCAGTCTAACAGGGGATACTGAAGCTTTCTTT.

The rearrangement uses TRBV5-1 and TRBJ1-1; no firm D call. Trimming took 1 base from V and 1 from J, leaving 5 bases between them. This CDR3 is 13 amino acids long. The germline V gene has CDR1 SGHRS and CDR2 YFSETQ. CDR3 DNA: TGCGCCAGCAGCTTGCGCGGGAACACTGAAGCTTTCTTT. Amino acid sequence: CASSLRGNTEAFF.